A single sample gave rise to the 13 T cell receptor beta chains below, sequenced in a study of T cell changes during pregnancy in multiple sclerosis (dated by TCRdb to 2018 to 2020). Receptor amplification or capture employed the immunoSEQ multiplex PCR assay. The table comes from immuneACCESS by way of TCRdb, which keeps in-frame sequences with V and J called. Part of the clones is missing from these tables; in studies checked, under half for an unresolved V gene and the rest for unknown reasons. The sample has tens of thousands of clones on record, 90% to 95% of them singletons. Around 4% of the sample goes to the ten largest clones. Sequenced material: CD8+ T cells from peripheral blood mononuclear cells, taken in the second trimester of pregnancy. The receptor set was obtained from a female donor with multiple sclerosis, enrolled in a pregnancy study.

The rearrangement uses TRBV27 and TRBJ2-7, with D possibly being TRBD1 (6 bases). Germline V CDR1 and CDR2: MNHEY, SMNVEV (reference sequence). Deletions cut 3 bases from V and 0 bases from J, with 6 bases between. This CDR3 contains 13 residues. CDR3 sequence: CASSFRGSYEQYF. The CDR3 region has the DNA TGTGCCAGCAGTTTCAGGGGCTCCTACGAGCAGTACTTC.

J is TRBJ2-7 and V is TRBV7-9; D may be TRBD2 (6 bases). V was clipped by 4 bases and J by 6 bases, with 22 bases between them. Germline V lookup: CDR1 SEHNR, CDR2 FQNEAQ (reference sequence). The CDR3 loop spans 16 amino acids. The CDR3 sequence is CASSSVGVAVPLEQYF. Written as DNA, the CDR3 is TGTGCCAGCAGCTCCGTTGGGGTAGCGGTTCCCCTCGAGCAGTACTTC.

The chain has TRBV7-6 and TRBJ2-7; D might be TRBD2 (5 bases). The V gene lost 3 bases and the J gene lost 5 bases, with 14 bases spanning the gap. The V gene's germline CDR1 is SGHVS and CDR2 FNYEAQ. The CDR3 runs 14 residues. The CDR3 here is CASSFDYLGNEQYF. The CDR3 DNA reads TGTGCCAGCAGCTTTGACTACCTAGGGAACGAGCAGTACTTC.

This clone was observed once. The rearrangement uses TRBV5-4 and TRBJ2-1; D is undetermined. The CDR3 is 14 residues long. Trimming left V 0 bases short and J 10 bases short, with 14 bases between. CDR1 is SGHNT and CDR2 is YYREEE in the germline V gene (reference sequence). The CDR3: CASSLGEVPGEQFF. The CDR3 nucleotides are TGTGCCAGCAGCTTGGGAGAGGTCCCTGGCGAGCAGTTCTTC.

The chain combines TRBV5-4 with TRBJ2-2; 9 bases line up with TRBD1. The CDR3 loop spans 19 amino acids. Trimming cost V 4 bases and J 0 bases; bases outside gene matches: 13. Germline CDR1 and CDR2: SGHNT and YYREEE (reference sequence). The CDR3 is CASSKQPGQGPANTGELFF. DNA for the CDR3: TGTGCCAGCAGCAAACAGCCGGGACAGGGTCCCGCGAACACCGGGGAGCTGTTTTTT.

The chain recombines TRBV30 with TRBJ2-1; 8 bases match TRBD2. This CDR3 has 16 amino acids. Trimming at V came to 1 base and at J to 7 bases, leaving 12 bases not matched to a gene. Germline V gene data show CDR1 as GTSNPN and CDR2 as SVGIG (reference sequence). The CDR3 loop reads CAWSDLELAVFNEQFF. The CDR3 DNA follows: TGTGCCTGGAGTGATTTGGAACTAGCGGTTTTTAATGAGCAGTTCTTC.

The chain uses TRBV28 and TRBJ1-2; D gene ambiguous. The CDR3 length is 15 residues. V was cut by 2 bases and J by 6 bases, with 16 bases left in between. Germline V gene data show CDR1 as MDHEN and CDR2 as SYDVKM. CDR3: CASSLPNDSGNGYTF. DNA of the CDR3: TGTGCCAGCAGTTTACCAAACGACTCCGGAAATGGCTACACCTTC.

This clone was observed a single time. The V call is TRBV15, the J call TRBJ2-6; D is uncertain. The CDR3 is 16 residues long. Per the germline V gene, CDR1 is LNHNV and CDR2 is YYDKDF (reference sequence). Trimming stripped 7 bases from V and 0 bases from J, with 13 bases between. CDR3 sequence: CATILEDFSGANVLTF. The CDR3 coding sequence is TGTGCCACCATATTAGAGGATTTCTCTGGGGCCAACGTCCTGACTTTC. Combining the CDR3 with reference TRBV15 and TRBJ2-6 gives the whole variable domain DAMVIQNPRYQVTQFGKPVTLSCSQTLNHNVMYWYQQKSSQAPKLLFHYYDKDFNNEADTPDNFQSRRPNTSFCFLDIRSPGLGDTAMYLCATILEDFSGANVLTFGAGSRLTVL.

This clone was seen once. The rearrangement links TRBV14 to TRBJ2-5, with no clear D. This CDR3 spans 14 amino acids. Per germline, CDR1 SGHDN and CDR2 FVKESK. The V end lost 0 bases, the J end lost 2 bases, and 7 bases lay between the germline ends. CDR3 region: CASSQDGFQETQYF. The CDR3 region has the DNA TGTGCCAGCAGCCAAGATGGCTTTCAAGAGACCCAGTACTTC. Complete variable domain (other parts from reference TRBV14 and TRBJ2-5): EAGVTQFPSHSVIEKGQTVTLRCDPISGHDNLYWYRRVMGKEIKFLLHFVKESKQDESGMPNNRFLAERTGGTYSTLKVQPAELEDSGVYFCASSQDGFQETQYFGPGTRLLVL.

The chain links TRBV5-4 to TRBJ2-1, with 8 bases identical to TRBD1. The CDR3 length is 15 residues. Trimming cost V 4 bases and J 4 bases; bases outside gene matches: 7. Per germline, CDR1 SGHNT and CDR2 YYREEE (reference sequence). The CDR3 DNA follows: TGTGCCAGCAGCGGGCCGGACAGGGCATACAATGAGCAGTTCTTC. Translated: CASSGPDRAYNEQFF. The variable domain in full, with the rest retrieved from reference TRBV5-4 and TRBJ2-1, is ETGVTQSPTHLIKTRGQQVTLRCSSQSGHNTVSWYQQALGQGPQFIFQYYREEENGRGNFPPRFSGLQFPNYSSELNVNALELDDSALYLCASSGPDRAYNEQFFGPGTRLTVL.

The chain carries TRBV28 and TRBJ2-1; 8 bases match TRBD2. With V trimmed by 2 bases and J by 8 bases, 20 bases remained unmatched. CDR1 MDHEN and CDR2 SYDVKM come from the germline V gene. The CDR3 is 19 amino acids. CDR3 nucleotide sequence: TGTGCCAGCAGTTTACACTGGTCGCGGGGCGGGAGGAGGCCGCATGAGCAGTTCTTC. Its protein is CASSLHWSRGGRRPHEQFF.

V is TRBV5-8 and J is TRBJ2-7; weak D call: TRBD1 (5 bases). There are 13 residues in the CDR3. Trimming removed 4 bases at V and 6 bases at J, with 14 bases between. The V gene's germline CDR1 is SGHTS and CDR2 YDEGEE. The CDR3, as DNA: TGTGCCAGCAGCCAAGGGGTCAGGGTCGAGCAGTACTTC. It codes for CASSQGVRVEQYF.

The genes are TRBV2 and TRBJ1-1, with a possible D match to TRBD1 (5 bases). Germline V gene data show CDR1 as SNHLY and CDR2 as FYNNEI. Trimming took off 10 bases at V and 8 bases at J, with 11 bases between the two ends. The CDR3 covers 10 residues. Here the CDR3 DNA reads TGTGCCACCCGGGAGGGGGAAGCTTTCTTT. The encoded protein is CATREGEAFF.